This T cell receptor (beta chain) appears in the sequencing data of a study of technical replicates of blood from a handful of donors. TCRdb's copy holds only in-frame clones and misses some; the assay was immunoSEQ multiplex PCR. The sample has roughly 12,000 clones, over 70% seen once. The V end was cut by 5 bases, the J end by 0 bases, with 14 bases between. The CDR3 extends over 16 amino acids. Germline V lookup: CDR1 SGHTA, CDR2 FQGTGA. This chain links TRBV7-3 with TRBJ2-1; no clear D. Sequencing was carried out using PBMCs. This TCR was sampled from a human donor in good health. CDR3 sequence reads: CASSPSMSASYNEQFF. The CDR3 DNA is TGTGCCAGCAGCCCGTCTATGAGTGCCTCCTACAATGAGCAGTTCTTC.